A selection of T cell receptor beta chains follows, all from one sample in a study of PD-L1 blockade in urothelial cancer. The method was immunoSEQ multiplex PCR; TCRdb's version includes in-frame clones alone and lacks a portion of them. This sample has approximately 71,000 clones; around 83% occur once, and the top ten carry roughly 9.2%. Material: PBMCs, obtained around atezolizumab (anti-PD-L1) treatment. These receptors came from a woman aged 70 to 79 with urothelial cancer. CDR3s include the opening cysteine and the closing phenylalanine or tryptophan. The D gene is left open where the match is weak. A row's size may be missing; if present it is once, few, many or a size class.

CDR3: CASNRGGQSNEKLFF
DNA: TGTGCCAGCAACCGGGGGGGGCAGAGTAATGAAAAACTGTTTTTT
D: -
V: TRBV28
J: TRBJ1-4
size: -

CDR3: CASELGAGAYNEQFF
DNA: TGTGCCAGCGAATTAGGGGCGGGAGCCTACAATGAGCAGTTCTTC
D: TRBD2
V: TRBV5-4
J: TRBJ2-1
size: few

CDR3: CASSYSDRGTDTQYF
DNA: TGTGCCAGCAGTTACTCGGACAGGGGAACAGATACGCAGTATTTT
D: TRBD1
V: TRBV6-5
J: TRBJ2-3
size: once

CDR3: CASSQGRGRGSSGNTIYF
DNA: TGCGCCAGCAGCCAAGGCCGGGGGAGGGGTAGCTCTGGAAACACCATATATTTT
D: -
V: TRBV4-1
J: TRBJ1-3
size: -

CDR3: CASSEGAGGPADTQYF
DNA: TGTGCCAGCAGTGAAGGAGCGGGAGGGCCGGCAGATACGCAGTATTTT
D: TRBD2
V: TRBV2
J: TRBJ2-3
size: -

CDR3: CASSFTGNYGYTF
DNA: TGTGCCAGCAGCTTTACAGGGAACTATGGCTACACCTTC
D: -
V: TRBV7-9
J: TRBJ1-2
size: few

CDR3: CASSEGQYYNSPLHF
DNA: TGTGCCAGCAGTGAGGGACAGTACTATAATTCACCCCTCCACTTT
D: TRBD1
V: TRBV2
J: TRBJ1-6
size: -

CDR3: CASSFIGGTSGYNEQFF
DNA: TGTGCCAGCAGTTTCATCGGCGGGACTAGCGGCTACAATGAGCAGTTCTTC
D: TRBD2
V: TRBV28
J: TRBJ2-1
size: few

CDR3: CASRSRTGSSYEQYF
DNA: TGTGCCAGCAGGAGCAGGACAGGGAGCTCCTACGAGCAGTACTTC
D: TRBD1
V: TRBV2
J: TRBJ2-7
size: -

CDR3: CASSKGDRRNEKLFF
DNA: TGTGCCAGCAGCAAAGGGGACAGACGCAATGAAAAACTGTTTTTT
D: -
V: TRBV21-1
J: TRBJ1-4
size: few

CDR3: CASRPTVTDTQYF
DNA: TGTGCCAGCAGGCCGACAGTCACAGATACGCAGTATTTT
D: -
V: TRBV27
J: TRBJ2-3
size: -

CDR3: CASSYPDREGKNIQYF
DNA: TGTGCCAGCAGTTACCCGGACAGGGAGGGCAAAAACATTCAGTACTTC
D: -
V: TRBV6-6
J: TRBJ2-4
size: -

CDR3: CASSVATADTEAFF
DNA: TGTGCCAGCAGCGTAGCTACAGCCGACACTGAAGCTTTCTTT
D: -
V: TRBV9
J: TRBJ1-1
size: -

CDR3: CASSSGQGSYEQYF
DNA: TGTGCCAGTAGTTCAGGACAGGGCTCCTACGAGCAGTACTTC
D: TRBD1
V: TRBV19
J: TRBJ2-7
size: -

CDR3: CSGTSNNEQFF
DNA: TGCAGCGGGACTTCAAACAATGAGCAGTTCTTC
D: -
V: TRBV20-1
J: TRBJ2-1
size: -

CDR3: CASSYGAGRETQYF
DNA: TGTGCCAGCAGTTACGGAGCGGGCCGTGAGACCCAGTACTTC
D: -
V: TRBV6-6
J: TRBJ2-5
size: -

CDR3: CASSPGQITDTQYF
DNA: TGTGCCAGCTCACCGGGACAGATCACAGATACGCAGTATTTT
D: TRBD1
V: TRBV18
J: TRBJ2-3
size: -

CDR3: CASSLGPSSGYTF
DNA: TGTGCCAGCAGCTTAGGCCCTTCGAGCGGCTACACCTTC
D: -
V: TRBV11-2
J: TRBJ1-2
size: -

CDR3: CASSVQVYSNQPQHF
DNA: TGTGCCAGCAGTGTCCAGGTTTATAGCAATCAGCCCCAGCATTTT
D: -
V: TRBV6-1
J: TRBJ1-5
size: -

CDR3: CASSRDTDTQYF
DNA: TGTGCCAGCAGTCGGGATACAGATACGCAGTATTTT
D: -
V: TRBV27
J: TRBJ2-3
size: few

CDR3: CASTRSGERGGYTF
DNA: TGTGCCAGCACCCGATCGGGGGAGCGGGGAGGCTACACCTTC
D: -
V: TRBV27
J: TRBJ1-2
size: -

CDR3: CASSSTSDTEAFF
DNA: TGTGCCAGCAGCTCGACCAGCGACACTGAAGCTTTCTTT
D: -
V: TRBV5-5
J: TRBJ1-1
size: -

CDR3: CEGSNQPQHF
DNA: TGTGAGGGGAGCAATCAGCCCCAGCATTTT
D: -
V: TRBV28
J: TRBJ1-5
size: -

CDR3: CASSPRQGMNTEAFF
DNA: TGTGCCAGCTCCCCCCGACAGGGCATGAACACTGAAGCTTTCTTT
D: TRBD1
V: TRBV18
J: TRBJ1-1
size: -

CDR3: CASSQERGGPWEQYF
DNA: TGTGCCAGCAGCCAAGAGCGGGGGGGCCCTTGGGAGCAGTACTTC
D: TRBD2
V: TRBV14
J: TRBJ2-7
size: -

CDR3: CAWSAPKRLAVNLYEQYF
DNA: TGTGCCTGGAGCGCCCCCAAACGGCTAGCGGTAAACCTCTACGAGCAGTACTTC
D: TRBD2
V: TRBV30
J: TRBJ2-7
size: -

CDR3: CASSPLQGDQETQYF
DNA: TGCGCCAGCAGTCCCCTACAGGGAGACCAAGAGACCCAGTACTTC
D: -
V: TRBV5-1
J: TRBJ2-5
size: -